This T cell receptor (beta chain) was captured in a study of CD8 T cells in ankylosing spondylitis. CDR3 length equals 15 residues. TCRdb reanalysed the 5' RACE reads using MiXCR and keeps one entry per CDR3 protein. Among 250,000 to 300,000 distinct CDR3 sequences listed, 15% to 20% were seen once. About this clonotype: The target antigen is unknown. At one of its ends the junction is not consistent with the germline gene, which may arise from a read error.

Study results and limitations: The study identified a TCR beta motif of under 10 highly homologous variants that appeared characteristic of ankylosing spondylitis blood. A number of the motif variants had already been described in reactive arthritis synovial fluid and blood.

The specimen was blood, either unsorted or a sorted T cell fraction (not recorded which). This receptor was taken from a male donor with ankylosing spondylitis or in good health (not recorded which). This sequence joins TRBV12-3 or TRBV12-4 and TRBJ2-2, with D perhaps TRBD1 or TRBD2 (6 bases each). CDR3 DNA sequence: TGTGCCAGCAGTTTAAGGGGGGCTGCAACCGGGGAGCTGATTTTT. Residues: CASSLRGAATGELIF.